These 23 T cell receptor beta chains were sequenced from one sample in a study of T cells expressing NK-cell markers. Using the 5' RACE reads, TCRdb records one entry per CDR3 protein without DNA. The table counts fewer than 400,000 distinct CDR3 sequences; about 10% lies in the top ten. The sample comprised blood T cells: a sorted CD56 or NKG2C T cell subset, CD4+ or CD8+ T cells, or bulk PBMC T cells (not recorded which). The receptors shown here come from a woman aged 50 to 60 in good health.

The chain uses TRBV12-3 or TRBV12-4 and TRBJ2-1; lacking DNA, the TRBD2 call made by TCRdb goes unchecked. CDR3 length: 13 residues. CDR3 loop: CASGDLGYNEQFF.

The chain couples TRBV9 to TRBJ1-1. Germline V CDR1 and CDR2: SGDLS, YYNGEE. The CDR3 contains 14 residues. The CDR3 is CASTPEREGTEAFF.

The CDR3 here is CASRAAPSSVGQFF. The chain recombines TRBV12-3 or TRBV12-4 with TRBJ2-1; the TCRdb call, TRBD2, lacks DNA for checking. The CDR3 runs to 14 residues.

The chain combines TRBV11-2 with TRBJ1-1. Germline V gives CDR1 SGHAT, CDR2 FQNNGV. The CDR3 covers 12 residues. CDR3 sequence reads: CASSLQFGKAFF. Supplemented by reference TRBV11-2 and TRBJ1-1, the full variable domain reads EAGVAQSPRYKIIEKRQSVAFWCNPISGHATLYWYQQILGQGPKLLIQFQNNGVVDDSQLPKDRFSAERLKGVDSTLKIQPAKLEDSAVYLCASSLQFGKAFFGQGTRLTVV.

The V gene is TRBV19, the J gene TRBJ2-7; checking the TCRdb D call of TRBD1 is not possible without DNA. The germline gives CDR1 LNHDA, CDR2 SQIVND (reference sequence). There are 14 residues in the CDR3. The CDR3 here is CASSKPGQGYEQYF.

The genes are TRBV12-3 or TRBV12-4 and TRBJ2-1. The CDR3 runs to 15 residues. The CDR3: CASSFGQRSYNEQFF.

The rearrangement links TRBV10-3 to TRBJ2-2; the D call of TRBD1 rests on TCRdb alone, since no DNA is present to check it. Germline lookup yields CDR1 ENHRY and CDR2 SYGVKD. The length of the CDR3 is 17 residues. The CDR3 spells CAISRLTGSWNTGELFF.

The V gene is TRBV3-1, the J gene TRBJ2-1; TCRdb indicates TRBD2, and absent DNA this call remains unverified. The CDR3 covers 15 residues. Looked up from germline, CDR1 is LGHDT and CDR2 is YNNKEL (reference sequence). CDR3 in amino acids: CASSQDLAGTGEQFF.

CDR3 sequence reads: CASSQLAGAYNEQFF. J is TRBJ2-1 and V is TRBV4-2; TCRdb's assignment of TRBD2 cannot be checked, as there is no DNA. Germline CDR1 is LGHNA and CDR2 is YNFKEQ. The CDR3 is 15 residues long.

The V and J genes are TRBV6-5 and TRBJ1-2; as DNA is missing, the TRBD1 call by TCRdb cannot be tested. The germline V gene encodes CDR1 MNHEY and CDR2 SVGAGI. The CDR3 sequence is 12 residues long. CDR3 amino acids: CASRTGLLGYTF.

The chain employs TRBV20-1 and TRBJ2-5; without DNA, the TCRdb call of TRBD2 cannot be checked. This CDR3 is built from 14 residues. Germline loops: CDR1 DFQATT, CDR2 SNEGSKA (reference sequence). CDR3 sequence: CSARGLAGGSTQYF.

The chain's CDR3 is CASSEIAFGTEAFF. The rearrangement uses TRBV10-2 and TRBJ1-1. The CDR3 is made up of 14 amino acids. The germline CDR1 and CDR2 sequences are WSHSY and SAAADI.

The chain couples TRBV6-2 or TRBV6-3 to TRBJ2-7; TCRdb proposes TRBD2, but this gene call is untestable without DNA. This CDR3 has 13 amino acids. Germline-derived CDR1 and CDR2 are MNHEY and SVGEGT. The CDR3 protein is CASSSSGSLEQYF.

The chain joins TRBV5-1 to TRBJ2-7; TCRdb's D call, TRBD1, is unchecked because there is no DNA. This CDR3 is 15 amino acids long. Germline V CDR1 and CDR2: SGHRS, YFSETQ. CDR3 protein: CASSIDTGAFYEQYF.

The chain employs TRBV12-3 or TRBV12-4 and TRBJ2-7; TCRdb lists TRBD1, though no DNA is available to test this call. This CDR3 is built from 15 residues. This CDR3 is CASTDDRISSYEQYF.

The rearrangement links TRBV9 to TRBJ2-7; the D call from TCRdb, TRBD2, cannot be confirmed without DNA. Per the germline V gene, CDR1 is SGDLS and CDR2 is YYNGEE. The CDR3 is 16 amino acids. The CDR3: CASSEHTGTSTYEQYF.

The gene calls are TRBV5-1 and TRBJ2-5; TCRdb reports TRBD2, a call that lacks DNA to check it against. The CDR3 has 16 amino acids. Germline assignment: CDR1 SGHRS and CDR2 YFSETQ. The CDR3 spells CASSLEASGSRETQYF.

The chain employs TRBV4-2 and TRBJ2-5; TCRdb's assignment of TRBD1 cannot be checked, as there is no DNA. Germline loops: CDR1 LGHNA, CDR2 YNFKEQ. The CDR3 spans 15 residues. The chain's CDR3 is CASSQPGQGTETQYF.

The J gene is TRBJ2-3, the V gene TRBV29-1; no DNA is available, so the TRBD1 call from TCRdb remains unchecked. The V gene's germline CDR1 is SQVTM and CDR2 ANQGSEA. The CDR3 is made up of 13 amino acids. The CDR3 is CSVSAGETDTQYF.

The chain couples TRBV29-1 to TRBJ2-5; TCRdb's D call, TRBD1, is unchecked because there is no DNA. Germline-derived CDR1 and CDR2 are SQVTM and ANQGSEA. The CDR3 has 14 amino acids. The CDR3 reads CSVDSAPGGETQYF.

The chain couples TRBV11-3 to TRBJ2-1; with no DNA, the TCRdb D assignment of TRBD1 cannot be verified. The length of the CDR3 is 16 residues. Per the germline V gene, CDR1 is SGHNT and CDR2 is YENEEA. The CDR3 sequence: CASSFKGKSTGNEQFF.

The chain combines TRBV6-6 with TRBJ2-1; with no DNA, the TCRdb D assignment of TRBD2 cannot be verified. CDR3 length: 15 residues. Germline CDR1 is MNHNY and CDR2 is SVGAGI (reference sequence). CDR3 residues: CASSERVTPYNEQFF.

V usage is TRBV5-1 and J usage is TRBJ2-7; with no DNA, the TCRdb D assignment of TRBD2 cannot be verified. Germline lookup yields CDR1 SGHRS and CDR2 YFSETQ. The CDR3 sequence is 13 residues long. CDR3 loop: CASQAGGTYEQYF.